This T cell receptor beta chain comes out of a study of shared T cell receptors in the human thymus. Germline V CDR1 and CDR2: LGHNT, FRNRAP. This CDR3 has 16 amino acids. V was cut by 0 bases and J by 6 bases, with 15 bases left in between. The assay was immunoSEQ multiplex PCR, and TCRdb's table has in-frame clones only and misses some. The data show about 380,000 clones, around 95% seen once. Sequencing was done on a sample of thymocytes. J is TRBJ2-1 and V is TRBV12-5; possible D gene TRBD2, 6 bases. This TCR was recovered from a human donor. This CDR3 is CASGLVGEVGGNEQFF. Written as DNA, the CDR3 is TGTGCTAGTGGTTTGGTAGGGGAGGTCGGCGGCAATGAGCAGTTCTTC.